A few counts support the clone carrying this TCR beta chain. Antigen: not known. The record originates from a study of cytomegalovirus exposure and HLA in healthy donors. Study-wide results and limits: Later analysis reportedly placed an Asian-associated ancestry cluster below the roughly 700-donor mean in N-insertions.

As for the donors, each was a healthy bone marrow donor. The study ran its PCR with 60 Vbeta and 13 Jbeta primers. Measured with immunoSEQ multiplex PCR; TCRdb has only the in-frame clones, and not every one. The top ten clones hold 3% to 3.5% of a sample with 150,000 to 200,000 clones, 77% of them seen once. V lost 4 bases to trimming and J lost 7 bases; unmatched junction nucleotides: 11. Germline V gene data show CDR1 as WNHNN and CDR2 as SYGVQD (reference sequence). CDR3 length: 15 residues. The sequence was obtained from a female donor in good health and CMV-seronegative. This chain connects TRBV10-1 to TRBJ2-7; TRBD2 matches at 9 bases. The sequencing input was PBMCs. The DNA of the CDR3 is TGCGCCAGCAGTGCGGGATTAGCGGGAGCTGGAGAGCAGTACTTC. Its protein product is CASSAGLAGAGEQYF.